These 6 T cell receptor beta chains share one sample of origin, sequenced in a study of cytomegalovirus exposure and HLA in healthy donors. Assay used: immunoSEQ multiplex PCR; TCRdb lists only in-frame clones, some missing. The sample has about 130,000 clones, around nine tenths seen once. Sequencing input: PBMCs. Source of these receptors: a man aged 30 to 39 in good health and CMV-seronegative.

This rearrangement joins TRBV5-1 to TRBJ2-7; D possibly corresponds to TRBD2 (6 bases). The V gene lost 0 bases and the J gene lost 7 bases, with 11 bases spanning the gap. From germline, CDR1 is SGHRS and CDR2 YFSETQ. This CDR3 contains 13 residues. CDR3 amino acids: CASSLGASVEQYF. CDR3 DNA: TGCGCCAGCAGCTTGGGGGCTAGCGTGGAGCAGTACTTC.

The chain is built from TRBV6-6 and TRBJ2-7; D possibly corresponds to TRBD2 (6 bases). This CDR3 is 14 amino acids long. CDR1 is MNHNY, CDR2 SVGAGI, per germline (reference sequence). Between the trimmed V and J ends, which lost 8 bases and 2 bases, there was a span of 16 bases. CDR3 sequence: CASLRAGTPYEQYF. In DNA form, the CDR3 reads TGTGCCAGCCTAAGGGCGGGGACCCCCTACGAGCAGTACTTC.

The rearrangement joins TRBV7-9 to TRBJ2-6; D is perhaps TRBD1 (6 bases). Per germline, CDR1 SEHNR and CDR2 FQNEAQ (reference sequence). The CDR3 length is 16 residues. Trimming removed 0 bases at V and 0 bases at J, with 6 bases between. The CDR3 protein is CASSLAGGSGANVLTF. The CDR3 DNA reads TGTGCCAGCAGCTTAGCAGGGGGCTCTGGGGCCAACGTCCTGACTTTC.

There are a few counts of this clone. The rearrangement uses TRBV6-4 and TRBJ2-1; 7 nucleotides line up with TRBD1. The CDR3 is 14 residues long. Losses at the gene ends were 2 bases for V and 8 bases for J; bases not matched to a gene: 6. Germline values: CDR1 MRHNA, CDR2 SNTAGT. The CDR3: CASSDGAGGYEQFF. CDR3 sequence (DNA): TGTGCCAGCAGTGACGGGGCAGGGGGATATGAGCAGTTCTTC.

The gene calls are TRBV6-5 and TRBJ1-2, with TRBD1 as a possible D gene (5 bases). Germline assignment: CDR1 MNHEY and CDR2 SVGAGI. The CDR3 is 16 amino acids. V gave up 0 bases and J gave up 8 bases, with 19 bases separating them. The CDR3 nucleotides are TGTGCCAGCAGTTACTCTGGAGGGGAGGGTATGGAGGGCTACACCTTC. This codes for CASSYSGGEGMEGYTF.

The chain joins TRBV5-4 to TRBJ2-7; D is possibly TRBD2 (6 bases). Trimming left V 1 base short and J 2 bases short, with 10 bases between. This CDR3 spans 14 amino acids. Per germline, CDR1 SGHNT and CDR2 YYREEE (reference sequence). The CDR3 protein is CASSLSSATYEQYF. CDR3 bases: TGTGCCAGCAGCTTGTCTAGCGCAACCTACGAGCAGTACTTC.